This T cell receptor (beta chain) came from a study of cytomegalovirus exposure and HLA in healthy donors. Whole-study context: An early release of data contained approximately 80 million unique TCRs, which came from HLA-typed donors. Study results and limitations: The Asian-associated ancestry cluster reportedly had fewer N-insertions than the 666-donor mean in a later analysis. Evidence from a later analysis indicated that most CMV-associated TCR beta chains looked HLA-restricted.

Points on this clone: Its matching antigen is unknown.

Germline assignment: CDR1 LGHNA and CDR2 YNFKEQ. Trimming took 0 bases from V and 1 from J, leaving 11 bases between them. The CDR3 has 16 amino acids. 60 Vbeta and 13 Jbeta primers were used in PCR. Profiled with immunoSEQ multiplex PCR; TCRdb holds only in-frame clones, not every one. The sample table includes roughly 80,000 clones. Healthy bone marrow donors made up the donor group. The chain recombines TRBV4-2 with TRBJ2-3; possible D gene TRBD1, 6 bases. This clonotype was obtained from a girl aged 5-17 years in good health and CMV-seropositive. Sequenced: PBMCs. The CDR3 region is CASSQERTAGTDTQYF. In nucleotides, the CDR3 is TGTGCCAGCAGCCAAGAAAGGACAGCCGGCACAGATACGCAGTATTTT.